The 17 T cell receptor beta chains in this list originate from one sample, sequenced in a study of vaccination and CD4 T cells after COVID-19. These receptors' antigens are unknown. Treatment noted: roughly 10-day PBMC culture with coronavirus spike peptide pools or control peptides (ViraFEST assay). An Oncomine TCR Beta short-read assay was used to sequence the DNA from cultured CD4+ T cells. A single record per CDR3 protein comes from TCRdb applying MiXCR to the PCR reads. The repertoire includes roughly 10,000 distinct CDR3 sequences, around 61% of them detected once, and 25% to 35% sits in the top ten. Sequencing was performed on CD4+ T cells from blood, cultured in vitro. The receptors were sampled from a human donor who had recovered from COVID-19.

This clonotype was detected only a few times. This chain connects TRBV7-9 to TRBJ1-3; unclear D gene. V lost 8 bases, J lost 2 bases, and 16 bases lay in between. The CDR3 spans 15 residues. In germline, CDR1 is SEHNR, CDR2 FQNEAQ (reference sequence). CDR3 protein: CASGSDGRPGNTIYF. CDR3 bases: TGTGCCAGCGGCTCAGACGGCAGGCCTGGAAACACCATATATTTT.

This chain uses TRBV12-3 or TRBV12-4 with TRBJ2-7; 8 nucleotides agree with TRBD1. The CDR3 has 14 residues. The junction had 9 bases not matched to a gene; V was cut back by 4 bases and J by 7 bases. Here the CDR3 DNA reads TGTGCCAGCAGTTCTAGGACAGGGTTGGGGGAGCAGTACTTC. It encodes CASSSRTGLGEQYF.

The CDR3 region has the DNA TGTGCCAGTAGTACTCCAGGTAGGGGCATAAGGAACTATGGCTACACCTTC. It is translated as CASSTPGRGIRNYGYTF. The chain combines TRBV19 with TRBJ1-2; perhaps TRBD1 as D (5 bases). Germline values: CDR1 LNHDA, CDR2 SQIVND (reference sequence). The CDR3 is 17 residues long. Trimming stripped 4 bases from V and 2 bases from J, with 20 bases between.

V and J are TRBV27 and TRBJ2-1, with 7 bases fitting TRBD2. This CDR3 contains 18 residues. The V gene end was trimmed by 3 bases and the J gene end by 0 bases; junction bases not matched to a gene: 11. Germline V gene lookup returns CDR1 MNHEY and CDR2 SMNVEV (reference sequence). The CDR3 here is CASSLRPLAVSSYNEQFF. DNA for the CDR3: TGTGCCAGCAGTTTGAGACCCCTAGCGGTAAGCTCCTACAATGAGCAGTTCTTC.

This chain uses TRBV7-6 with TRBJ2-1, with D possibly matching TRBD2 (5 bases). The CDR3 is made up of 15 amino acids. V was clipped by 4 bases and J by 7 bases, with 17 bases between them. In germline, CDR1 is SGHVS, CDR2 FNYEAQ. The CDR3 loop is CASSSGNGGGNEQFF. The CDR3 DNA is TGTGCCAGCAGCTCCGGTAATGGTGGAGGAAATGAGCAGTTCTTC.

V and J are TRBV9 and TRBJ1-2; D gene uncertain. The length of the CDR3 is 13 residues. Looked up from germline, CDR1 is SGDLS and CDR2 is YYNGEE. The V gene lost 0 bases and the J gene lost 3 bases, with 6 bases spanning the gap. As DNA, the CDR3 is TGTGCCAGCAGCGTAGATGGTCACTATGGCTACACCTTC. This encodes CASSVDGHYGYTF.

V is TRBV6-2 or TRBV6-3 and J is TRBJ1-2, with a possible D match to TRBD1 (5 bases). V lost 4 bases, J lost 5 bases, and 11 bases lay in between. The CDR3 contains 13 residues. Germline assignment: CDR1 MNHEY and CDR2 SVGEGT. CDR3 nucleotides: TGTGCCAGCAGTTCCACGGGACTGTATGGCTACACCTTC. It codes for CASSSTGLYGYTF.

J is TRBJ2-3 and V is TRBV4-3, with 7 nucleotides matching TRBD2. Germline V CDR1 and CDR2: LGHNA, YSLEER. The CDR3 extends over 16 amino acids. The junction had 8 bases not matched to a gene; V was cut back by 1 base and J by 4 bases. DNA of the CDR3: TGCGCCAGCAGCCAAGTTTGGCGGGGGTCCCCAGATACGCAGTATTTT. This codes for CASSQVWRGSPDTQYF.

The sample holds a few counts of this clonotype. The J gene is TRBJ1-6, the V gene TRBV10-1, with a tentative D call TRBD1 (5 bases). Germline lookup yields CDR1 WNHNN and CDR2 SYGVQD (reference sequence). This CDR3 comprises 14 residues. The V end was cut by 2 bases, the J end by 7 bases, with 9 bases between. This chain's CDR3 is CASSEGTGNSPLHF. CDR3 nucleotides: TGCGCCAGCAGTGAGGGGACCGGGAATTCACCCCTCCACTTT.

The rearrangement uses TRBV2 and TRBJ1-1; weak D call: TRBD1 (6 bases). Per the germline V gene, CDR1 is SNHLY and CDR2 is FYNNEI. The ends were cut back, 6 bases at V and 0 bases at J, with 11 bases in the middle. The CDR3 covers 14 residues. CDR3 DNA sequence: TGTGCCAGCAGGGACAGAAACATGAACACTGAAGCTTTCTTT. Encoded protein: CASRDRNMNTEAFF.

This clonotype was detected a few times. The DNA of the CDR3 is TGCAGTGCTCACGACTCCGCGGCGGGCAATCAGCCCCAGCATTTT. Its protein product is CSAHDSAAGNQPQHF. The chain recombines TRBV20-1 with TRBJ1-5; D is unresolved. This CDR3 has 15 amino acids. Trimming removed 5 bases at V and 2 bases at J, with 16 bases between. The germline gives CDR1 DFQATT, CDR2 SNEGSKA (reference sequence).

The chain is built from TRBV27 and TRBJ1-1; maybe TRBD1 (6 bases). Germline CDR1 and CDR2: MNHEY and SMNVEV (reference sequence). This CDR3 is 18 amino acids long. Trimming left V 4 bases short and J 1 base short, with 22 bases between. The CDR3 DNA sequence: TGTGCCAGCAGTTCACCTCGGCGACAGGCCCGGGGGAACACTGAAGCTTTCTTT. Its protein is CASSSPRRQARGNTEAFF.

The chain uses TRBV20-1 and TRBJ2-3; no firm D call. The CDR3 is 13 residues long. V was shortened by 4 bases and J by 2 bases, with 10 bases between the two germline ends. The germline gives CDR1 DFQATT, CDR2 SNEGSKA (reference sequence). Here the CDR3 DNA reads TGCAGTGCTACCGACTCTCTCACAGATACGCAGTATTTT. It specifies CSATDSLTDTQYF.

This clonotype was counted between two and nine times. The J gene is TRBJ1-2, the V gene TRBV6-5; perhaps TRBD1 as D (6 bases). Germline V gives CDR1 MNHEY, CDR2 SVGAGI. This CDR3 is built from 15 residues. V lost 0 bases and J lost 4, with 12 bases in between. The CDR3 protein is CASSYSGDTGYGYTF. The CDR3 DNA follows: TGTGCCAGCAGTTACTCGGGGGACACGGGCTATGGCTACACCTTC.

V and J are TRBV6-2 or TRBV6-3 and TRBJ2-3; 7 bases fit TRBD1. Germline CDR1 reads MNHEY; CDR2 reads SVGEGT. The CDR3 covers 15 residues. With 6 bases clipped from V and 0 bases from J, the junction kept 6 bases outside the gene matches. The CDR3 loop is CASRHRDRSTDTQYF. For the CDR3, the DNA is TGTGCCAGCAGACACCGGGACAGAAGCACAGATACGCAGTATTTT.

This chain links TRBV7-9 with TRBJ2-5; a weak D match, TRBD2 (5 bases). Between the trimmed V and J ends, which lost 0 bases and 5 bases, there was a span of 10 bases. The CDR3 contains 14 residues. Germline V gene sequence: CDR1 SEHNR, CDR2 FQNEAQ (reference sequence). As DNA, the CDR3 is TGTGCCAGCAGCTTAGCTGAGGGCAGGGAGACCCAGTACTTC. Translation gives CASSLAEGRETQYF. Based on the CDR3 plus reference TRBV7-9 and TRBJ2-5, the full variable domain is DTGVSQNPRHKITKRGQNVTFRCDPISEHNRLYWYRQTLGQGPEFLTYFQNEAQLEKSRLLSDRFSAERPKGSFSTLEIQRTEQGDSAMYLCASSLAEGRETQYFGPGTRLLVL.

The gene calls are TRBV24-1 and TRBJ2-1, with TRBD2 identical over 12 bases. CDR1 KGHDR and CDR2 SFDVKD come from the germline V gene. Germline trimming cut 5 bases from V and 7 bases from J; bases unmatched to any gene: 8. The CDR3 is 16 residues long. The CDR3 DNA sequence: TGTGCCACCAGTGGACTAGCGGGAGACCCTCGGAATGAGCAGTTCTTC. This sequence encodes CATSGLAGDPRNEQFF.